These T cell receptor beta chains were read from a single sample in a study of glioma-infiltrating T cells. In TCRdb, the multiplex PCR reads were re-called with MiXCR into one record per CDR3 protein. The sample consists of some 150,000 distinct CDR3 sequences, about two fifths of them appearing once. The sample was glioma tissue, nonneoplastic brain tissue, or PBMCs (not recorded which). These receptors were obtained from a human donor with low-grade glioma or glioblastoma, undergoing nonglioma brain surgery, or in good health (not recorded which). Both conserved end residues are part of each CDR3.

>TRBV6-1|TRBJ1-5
CASNMEGPNQPQHF
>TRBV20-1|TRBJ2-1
CSALSRGAVYEQFF
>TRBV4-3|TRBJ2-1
CASSQDGFGNGYNEQFF
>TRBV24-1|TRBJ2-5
CATSDGAEETQYF
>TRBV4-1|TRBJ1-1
CASSPRDRETEAFF
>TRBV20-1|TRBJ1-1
CSATIPGTTEAFF
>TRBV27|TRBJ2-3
CASSRGFLGRVTDTQYF
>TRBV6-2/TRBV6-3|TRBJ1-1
CASSSSRVEAFF
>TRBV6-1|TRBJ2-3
CASSEVATGRADTQYF
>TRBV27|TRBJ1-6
CASSLNRAGGSPLHF
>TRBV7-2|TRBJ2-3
CASSLLQASTDTQYF
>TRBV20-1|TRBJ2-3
CSAKIGTGWTDTQYF
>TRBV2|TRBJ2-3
CAGRDESTDTQYF
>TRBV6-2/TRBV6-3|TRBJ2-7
CASSYEVAATYEQYF
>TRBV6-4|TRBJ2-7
CASSDSRTGGDRDYEQYF
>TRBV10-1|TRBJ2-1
CASSEGMGEYNEQFF
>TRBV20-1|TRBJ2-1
CSAVGRTNDEQFF
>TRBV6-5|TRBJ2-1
CASSYPSYNEQFF
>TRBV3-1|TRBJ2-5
CASRLTSVQETQYF
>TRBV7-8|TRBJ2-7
CARSLGRISEQYF
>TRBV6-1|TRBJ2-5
CASTTVRGRETQYF
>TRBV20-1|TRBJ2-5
CSAWDSQETQYF
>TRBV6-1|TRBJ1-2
CASSDGQAYGYTF
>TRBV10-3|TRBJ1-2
CAISGNENYGYTF
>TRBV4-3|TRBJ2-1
CASSQDRGAYNEQFF
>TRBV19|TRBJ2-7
CASRWTGNPSYEQYF
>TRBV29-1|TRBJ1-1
CSVNTFETEAFF
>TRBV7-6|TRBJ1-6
CASSRETNSPLHF
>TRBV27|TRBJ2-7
CASSPRDRGYEQYF
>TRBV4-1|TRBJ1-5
CASSQDGGSNQPQHF
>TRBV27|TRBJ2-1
CASRSLGGGYNEQFF
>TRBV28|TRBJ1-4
CASSLYGNEKLFF
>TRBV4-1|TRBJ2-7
CASSQARTGYSYEQYF
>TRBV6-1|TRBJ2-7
CASSGQTYEQYF
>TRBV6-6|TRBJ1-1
CASSYGGGWDTEAFF
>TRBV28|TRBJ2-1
CASSLTSGRGRNEQFF
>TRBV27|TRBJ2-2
CARKGSWYGELFF
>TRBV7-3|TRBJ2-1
CASSLDHYNEQFF
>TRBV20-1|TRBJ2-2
CSARGGVAGVTGELFF
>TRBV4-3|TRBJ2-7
CASSQGWTGGYEQYF
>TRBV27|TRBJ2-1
CASSSPAREQFF
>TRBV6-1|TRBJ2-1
CASRPGTSGSSNEQFF
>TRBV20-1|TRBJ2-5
CSAIPNSDQETQYF
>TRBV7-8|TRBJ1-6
CASSLAPGNSPLHF
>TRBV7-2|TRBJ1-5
CASSWTGRGNQPQHF
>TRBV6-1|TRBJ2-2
CASSSSRAGELFF
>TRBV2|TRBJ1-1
CASAIGIRTEAFF
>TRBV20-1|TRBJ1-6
CSATQESVYNSPLHF
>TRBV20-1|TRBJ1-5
CSAAGASNQPQHF
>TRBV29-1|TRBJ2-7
CSVVQSSYEQYF
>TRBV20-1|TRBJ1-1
CSAIDEGTEAFF
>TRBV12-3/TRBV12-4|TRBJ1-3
CASSIRDKRNTIYF